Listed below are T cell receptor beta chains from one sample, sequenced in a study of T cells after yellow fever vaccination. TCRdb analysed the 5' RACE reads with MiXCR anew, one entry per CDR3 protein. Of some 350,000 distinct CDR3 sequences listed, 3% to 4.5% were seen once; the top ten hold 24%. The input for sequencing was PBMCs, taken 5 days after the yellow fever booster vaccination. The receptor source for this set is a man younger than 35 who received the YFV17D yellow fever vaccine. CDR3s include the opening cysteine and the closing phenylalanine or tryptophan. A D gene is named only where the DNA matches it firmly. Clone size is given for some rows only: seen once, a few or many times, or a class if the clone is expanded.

CDR3 DNA: TGTGCCAGTAGAATGACAGGGGTTGGCAATCAGCCCCAGCATTTT
CDR3 protein: CASRMTGVGNQPQHF
V gene: TRBV19
D gene: TRBD1
J gene: TRBJ1-5
clone size: few

CDR3 DNA: TGTGCCAGCATCATGGGGAGCGGGGCCTCCTACAATGAGCAGTTCTTC
CDR3 protein: CASIMGSGASYNEQFF
V gene: TRBV21-1
D gene: -
J gene: TRBJ2-1
clone size: -

CDR3 DNA: TGCAGCTTTAATCCGGGACAGGCCTTCGATGAGCAGTTCTTC
CDR3 protein: CSFNPGQAFDEQFF
V gene: TRBV29-1
D gene: TRBD1
J gene: TRBJ2-1
clone size: -

CDR3 DNA: TGTGCCATCAGTTGGACTTCTAGCACAGATACGCAGTATTTT
CDR3 protein: CAISWTSSTDTQYF
V gene: TRBV10-3
D gene: -
J gene: TRBJ2-3
clone size: -

CDR3 DNA: TGTGCCAGCAGCCAAGACACCCATCGGCCCCAGCATTTT
CDR3 protein: CASSQDTHRPQHF
V gene: TRBV7-8
D gene: -
J gene: TRBJ1-5
clone size: -

CDR3 DNA: TGTGCCAGCAGCCCCGGGACAGATGGGGGCGGCTACACCTTC
CDR3 protein: CASSPGTDGGGYTF
V gene: TRBV7-2
D gene: TRBD1
J gene: TRBJ1-2
clone size: many

CDR3 DNA: TGCGCCAGCAGCCAAGATGGGGGCTACAATGAGCAGTTCTTC
CDR3 protein: CASSQDGGYNEQFF
V gene: TRBV4-3
D gene: -
J gene: TRBJ2-1
clone size: many

CDR3 DNA: TGTGCCATCAGTGAGTCGGAAAAGGCTGAAGCTTTCTTT
CDR3 protein: CAISESEKAEAFF
V gene: TRBV10-3
D gene: -
J gene: TRBJ1-1
clone size: few

CDR3 DNA: TGTGCCTCCAGAGGGGCAGTAGGTAATTCACCCCTCCACTTT
CDR3 protein: CASRGAVGNSPLHF
V gene: TRBV10-3
D gene: -
J gene: TRBJ1-6
clone size: -

CDR3 DNA: TGTGCCAGCTCACTTCTCGTGCACGAGCAGTACTTC
CDR3 protein: CASSLLVHEQYF
V gene: TRBV18
D gene: -
J gene: TRBJ2-7
clone size: many

CDR3 DNA: TGCGCCAGCAGCCTGGGGTCGATTCGCACAGATACGCAGTATTTT
CDR3 protein: CASSLGSIRTDTQYF
V gene: TRBV5-1
D gene: -
J gene: TRBJ2-3
clone size: many

CDR3 DNA: TGTGCCAGCAGCTCGGACAGAGCCGATGGCTACACCTTC
CDR3 protein: CASSSDRADGYTF
V gene: TRBV12-3/TRBV12-4
D gene: -
J gene: TRBJ1-2
clone size: few

CDR3 DNA: TGTGCCAGCAGCGCAACCGGGACTAGCGGGGGGTCTCCGAACACCGGGGAGCTGTTTTTT
CDR3 protein: CASSATGTSGGSPNTGELFF
V gene: TRBV7-2
D gene: TRBD2
J gene: TRBJ2-2
clone size: many

CDR3 DNA: TGTGCCAGCAGCTTGTCATTGGGACTCGATGAAAAACTGTTTTTT
CDR3 protein: CASSLSLGLDEKLFF
V gene: TRBV5-4
D gene: -
J gene: TRBJ1-4
clone size: -

CDR3 DNA: TGTGCCAGCAGCAAGGGACGGGACCACACCTACGAGCAGTACTTC
CDR3 protein: CASSKGRDHTYEQYF
V gene: TRBV7-2
D gene: -
J gene: TRBJ2-7
clone size: few

CDR3 DNA: TGCGCCAGCAGGGGACCTACTCTAAACACAGATACGCAGTATTTT
CDR3 protein: CASRGPTLNTDTQYF
V gene: TRBV5-1
D gene: -
J gene: TRBJ2-3
clone size: many

CDR3 DNA: TGTGCCAGCAGTCACACTAGCGGGGTCTACGAGCAGTACTTC
CDR3 protein: CASSHTSGVYEQYF
V gene: TRBV27
D gene: TRBD2
J gene: TRBJ2-7
clone size: few

CDR3 DNA: TGTGCCAGCAGTTACTACGATCTAAGCGGGGTGGGCTACAATGAGCAGTTCTTC
CDR3 protein: CASSYYDLSGVGYNEQFF
V gene: TRBV6-5
D gene: TRBD2
J gene: TRBJ2-1
clone size: -

CDR3 DNA: TGTGCCAGCAGCCGTCGGACAGGGCTGGAGACCCAGTACTTC
CDR3 protein: CASSRRTGLETQYF
V gene: TRBV11-2
D gene: TRBD1
J gene: TRBJ2-5
clone size: -

CDR3 DNA: TGTGCCAGCTCAGAGGGACAGGACTACGAGCAGTACTTC
CDR3 protein: CASSEGQDYEQYF
V gene: TRBV18
D gene: TRBD1
J gene: TRBJ2-7
clone size: few

CDR3 DNA: TGTGCCAGCAGTTACCGGGCGTGGGGACAGAGCTACAATGAGCAGTTCTTC
CDR3 protein: CASSYRAWGQSYNEQFF
V gene: TRBV6-5
D gene: TRBD1
J gene: TRBJ2-1
clone size: few